Reported below is one T cell receptor beta chain. The data belong to a study of B cell selection in AIRE deficiency. Germline V gives CDR1 SSHAT, CDR2 FNYEAQ (reference sequence). The CDR3 has 14 amino acids. The V and J ends lost 1 base and 1 base respectively, with 8 bases between them. The repertoire was sequenced with immunoSEQ multiplex PCR; TCRdb's copy has only in-frame clones and lacks some. The data contain roughly 23,000 clones, approximately 96% of them singletons. Sorting defined conventional CD4 T cells as CD4+CD127+. This clonotype was obtained from a human donor in good health. The chain joins TRBV7-7 to TRBJ2-7; D unclear. Sequencing was done on a sample of CD4+CD127+ conventional T cells sorted from PBMCs. The CDR3 region has the DNA TGTGCCAGCAGCTTAGGGTCCGGTTCCTACGAGCAGTACTTC. It yields the protein CASSLGSGSYEQYF.